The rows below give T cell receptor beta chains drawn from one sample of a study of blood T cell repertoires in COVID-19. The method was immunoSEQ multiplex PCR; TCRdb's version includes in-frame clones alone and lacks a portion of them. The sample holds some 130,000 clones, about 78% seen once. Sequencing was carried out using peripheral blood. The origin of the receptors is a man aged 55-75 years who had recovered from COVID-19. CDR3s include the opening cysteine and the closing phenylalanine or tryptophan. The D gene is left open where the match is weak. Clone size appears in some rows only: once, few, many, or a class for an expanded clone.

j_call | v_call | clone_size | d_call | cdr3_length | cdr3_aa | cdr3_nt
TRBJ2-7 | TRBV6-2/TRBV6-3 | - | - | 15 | CASSYGQVSTYEQYF | TGTGCCAGCAGTTACGGCCAGGTCTCGACCTACGAGCAGTACTTC
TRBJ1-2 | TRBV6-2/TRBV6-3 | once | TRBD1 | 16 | CASSDSPDRAFFGYTF | TGTGCCAGCAGTGATTCCCCCGACAGGGCCTTCTTTGGCTACACCTTC
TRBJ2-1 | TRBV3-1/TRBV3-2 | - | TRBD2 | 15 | CASSPPGLSGNEQFF | TGTGCCAGCAGCCCGCCGGGACTATCCGGCAATGAGCAGTTCTTC
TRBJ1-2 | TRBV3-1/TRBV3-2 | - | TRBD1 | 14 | CASSRTGRIYGYTF | TGTGCCAGCAGCCGGACAGGGAGGATCTATGGCTACACCTTC
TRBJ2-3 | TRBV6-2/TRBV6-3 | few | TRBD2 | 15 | CASSPPGLGTDTQYF | TGTGCCAGCAGTCCCCCGGGACTAGGCACAGATACGCAGTATTTT
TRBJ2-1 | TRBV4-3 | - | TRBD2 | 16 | CASSQERRGGPGEQFF | TGCGCCAGCAGCCAAGAGCGGCGGGGGGGCCCTGGTGAGCAGTTCTTC
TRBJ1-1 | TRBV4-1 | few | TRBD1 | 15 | CASSARDRGSTEAFF | TGCGCCAGCAGTGCTAGGGACAGAGGGAGCACTGAAGCTTTCTTT
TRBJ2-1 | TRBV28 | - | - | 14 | CASSFGGAYNEQFF | TGTGCCAGCAGTTTTGGGGGCGCTTACAATGAGCAGTTCTTC
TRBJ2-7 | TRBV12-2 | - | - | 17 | CASRLKVGAPLGYEQYF | TGTGCAAGTCGCTTAAAGGTGGGGGCCCCTTTGGGCTACGAGCAGTACTTC
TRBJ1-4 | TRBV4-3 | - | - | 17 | CASSQEFLASFNEKLFF | TGCGCCAGCAGCCAAGAGTTTTTAGCCAGCTTTAATGAAAAACTGTTTTTT
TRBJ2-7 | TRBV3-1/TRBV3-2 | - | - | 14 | CASHPGHLSYEQYF | TGTGCCAGCCACCCGGGACACTTATCCTACGAGCAGTACTTC
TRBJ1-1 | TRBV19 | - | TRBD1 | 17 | CASTPSGQGPRGTEAFF | TGTGCCAGTACCCCATCGGGACAGGGTCCCCGTGGCACTGAAGCTTTCTTT